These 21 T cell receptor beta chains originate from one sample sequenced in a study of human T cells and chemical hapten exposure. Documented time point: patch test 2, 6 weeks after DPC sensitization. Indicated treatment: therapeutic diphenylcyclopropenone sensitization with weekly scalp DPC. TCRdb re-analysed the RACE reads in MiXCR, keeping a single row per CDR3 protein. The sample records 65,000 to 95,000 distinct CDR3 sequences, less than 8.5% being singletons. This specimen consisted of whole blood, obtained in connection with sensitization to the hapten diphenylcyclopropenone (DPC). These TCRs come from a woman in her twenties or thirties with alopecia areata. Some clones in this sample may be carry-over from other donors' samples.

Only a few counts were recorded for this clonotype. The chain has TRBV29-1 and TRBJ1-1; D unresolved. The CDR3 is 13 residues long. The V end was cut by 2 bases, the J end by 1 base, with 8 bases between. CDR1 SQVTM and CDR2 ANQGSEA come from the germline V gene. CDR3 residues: CSVESQRNTEAFF. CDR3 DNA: TGCAGCGTTGAATCCCAGAGGAACACTGAAGCTTTCTTT. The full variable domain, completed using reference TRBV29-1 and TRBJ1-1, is SAVISQKPSRDICQRGTSLTIQCQVDSQVTMMFWYRQQPGQSLTLIATANQGSEATYESGFVIDKFPISRPNLTFSTLTVSNMSPEDSSIYLCSVESQRNTEAFFGQGTRLTVV.

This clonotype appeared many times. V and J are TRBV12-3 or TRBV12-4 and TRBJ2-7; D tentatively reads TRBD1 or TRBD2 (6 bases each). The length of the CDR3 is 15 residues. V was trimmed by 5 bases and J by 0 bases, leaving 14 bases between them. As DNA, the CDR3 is TGTGCCAGCAGTCCCGGGGGCACCGACTCCTACGAGCAGTACTTC. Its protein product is CASSPGGTDSYEQYF.

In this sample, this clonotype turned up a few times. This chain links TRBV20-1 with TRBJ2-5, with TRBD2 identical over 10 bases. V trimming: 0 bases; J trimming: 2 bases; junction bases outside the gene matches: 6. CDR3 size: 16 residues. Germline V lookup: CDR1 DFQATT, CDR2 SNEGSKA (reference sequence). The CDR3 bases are TGCAGTGCTAGAGATTACAGAGCGGGGGGGCAAGAGACCCAGTACTTC. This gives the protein CSARDYRAGGQETQYF.

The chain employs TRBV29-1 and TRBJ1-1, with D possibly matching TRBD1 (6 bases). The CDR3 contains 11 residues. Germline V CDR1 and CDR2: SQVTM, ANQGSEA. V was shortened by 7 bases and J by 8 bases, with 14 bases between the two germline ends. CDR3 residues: CSARQEWEAFF. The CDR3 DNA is TGCAGCGCCCGACAGGAGTGGGAAGCTTTCTTT.

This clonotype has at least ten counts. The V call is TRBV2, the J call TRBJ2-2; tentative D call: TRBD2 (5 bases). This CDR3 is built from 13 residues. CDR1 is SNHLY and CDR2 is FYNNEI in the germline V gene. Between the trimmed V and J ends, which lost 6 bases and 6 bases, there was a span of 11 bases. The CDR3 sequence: CASRRGIAGELFF. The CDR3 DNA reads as TGTGCCAGCAGGAGAGGGATCGCCGGGGAGCTGTTTTTT.

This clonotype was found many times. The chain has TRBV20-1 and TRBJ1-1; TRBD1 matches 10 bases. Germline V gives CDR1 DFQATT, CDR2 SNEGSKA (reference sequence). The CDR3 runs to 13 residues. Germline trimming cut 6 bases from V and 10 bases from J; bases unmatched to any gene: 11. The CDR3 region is CSAVPGQGLRAFF. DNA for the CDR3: TGCAGTGCAGTACCGGGACAGGGGTTAAGAGCTTTCTTT.

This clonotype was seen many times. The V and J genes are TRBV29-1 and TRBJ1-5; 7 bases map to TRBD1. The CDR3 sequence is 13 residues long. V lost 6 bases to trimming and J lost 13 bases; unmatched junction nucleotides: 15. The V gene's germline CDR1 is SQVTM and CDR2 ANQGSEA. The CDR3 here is CSVSPTRTGPQHF. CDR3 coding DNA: TGCAGCGTAAGCCCGACGAGGACAGGCCCTCAGCATTTT.

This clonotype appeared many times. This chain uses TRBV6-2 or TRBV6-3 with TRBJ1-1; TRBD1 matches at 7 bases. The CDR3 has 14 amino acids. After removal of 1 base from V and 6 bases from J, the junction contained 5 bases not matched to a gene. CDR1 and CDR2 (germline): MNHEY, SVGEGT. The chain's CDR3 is CASSYLQGPPEAFF. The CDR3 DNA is TGTGCCAGCAGTTACTTACAGGGGCCCCCTGAAGCTTTCTTT.

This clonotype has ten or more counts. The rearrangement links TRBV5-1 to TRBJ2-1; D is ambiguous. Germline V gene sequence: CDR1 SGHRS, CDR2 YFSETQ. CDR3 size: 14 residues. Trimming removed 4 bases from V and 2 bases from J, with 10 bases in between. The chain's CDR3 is CASSPLATYNEQFF. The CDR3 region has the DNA TGCGCCAGCAGCCCCCTGGCGACCTACAATGAGCAGTTCTTC.

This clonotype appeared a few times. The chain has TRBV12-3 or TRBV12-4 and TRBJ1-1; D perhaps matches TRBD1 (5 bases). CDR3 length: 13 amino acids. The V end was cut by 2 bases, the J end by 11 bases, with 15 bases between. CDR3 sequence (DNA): TGTGCCAGCAGTTTAAGGGACTCCCTCTGGGCTTTCTTT. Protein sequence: CASSLRDSLWAFF.

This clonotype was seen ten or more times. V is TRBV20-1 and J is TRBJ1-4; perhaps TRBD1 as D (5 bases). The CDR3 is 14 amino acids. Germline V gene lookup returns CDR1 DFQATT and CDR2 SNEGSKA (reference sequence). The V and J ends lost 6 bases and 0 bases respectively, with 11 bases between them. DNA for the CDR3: TGCAGTGCCCTTGGAGGGGCAACTAATGAAAAACTGTTTTTT. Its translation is CSALGGATNEKLFF.

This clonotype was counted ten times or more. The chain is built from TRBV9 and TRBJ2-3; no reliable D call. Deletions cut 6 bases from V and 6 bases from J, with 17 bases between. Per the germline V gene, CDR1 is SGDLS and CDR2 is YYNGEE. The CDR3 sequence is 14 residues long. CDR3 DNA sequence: TGTGCCAGCACCACGAGGCCCTTTCTTGATACGCAGTATTTT. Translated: CASTTRPFLDTQYF.

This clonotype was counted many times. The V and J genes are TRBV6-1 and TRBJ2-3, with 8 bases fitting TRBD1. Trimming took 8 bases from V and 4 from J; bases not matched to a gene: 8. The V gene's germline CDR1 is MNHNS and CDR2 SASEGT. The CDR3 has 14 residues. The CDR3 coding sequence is TGTGCCAGCGTGGGGCAGGGGGCCGCAGATACGCAGTATTTT. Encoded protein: CASVGQGAADTQYF.

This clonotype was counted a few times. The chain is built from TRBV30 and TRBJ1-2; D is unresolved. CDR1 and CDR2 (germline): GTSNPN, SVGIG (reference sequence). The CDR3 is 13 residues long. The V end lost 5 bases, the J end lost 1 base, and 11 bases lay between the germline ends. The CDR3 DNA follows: TGTGCCTGGGCTCCCCTGCTTAACTATGGCTACACCTTC. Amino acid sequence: CAWAPLLNYGYTF. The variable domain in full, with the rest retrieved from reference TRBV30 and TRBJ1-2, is SQTIHQWPATLVQPVGSPLSLECTVEGTSNPNLYWYRQAAGRGLQLLFYSVGIGQISSEVPQNLSASRPQDRQFILSSKKLLLSDSGFYLCAWAPLLNYGYTFGSGTRLTVV.

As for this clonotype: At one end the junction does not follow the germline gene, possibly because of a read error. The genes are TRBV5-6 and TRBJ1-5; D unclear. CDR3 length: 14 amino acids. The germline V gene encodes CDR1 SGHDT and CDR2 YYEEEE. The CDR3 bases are TGTGCCAGCAGCTTGGGGCAGCCCAATCAGCCCCAGAATTTT. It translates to CASSLGQPNQPQNF.

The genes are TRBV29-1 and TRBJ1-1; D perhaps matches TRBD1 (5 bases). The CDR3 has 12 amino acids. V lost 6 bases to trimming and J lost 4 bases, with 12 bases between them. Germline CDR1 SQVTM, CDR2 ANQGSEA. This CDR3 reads CSVETDTTEAFF. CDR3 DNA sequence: TGCAGCGTAGAGACGGACACCACTGAAGCTTTCTTT.

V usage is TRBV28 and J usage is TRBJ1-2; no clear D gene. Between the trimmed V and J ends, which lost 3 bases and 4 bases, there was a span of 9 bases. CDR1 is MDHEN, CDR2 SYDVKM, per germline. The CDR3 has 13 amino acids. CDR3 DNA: TGTGCCAGCAGTTTTTTGGGGAGCTATGGCTACACCTTC. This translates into CASSFLGSYGYTF.

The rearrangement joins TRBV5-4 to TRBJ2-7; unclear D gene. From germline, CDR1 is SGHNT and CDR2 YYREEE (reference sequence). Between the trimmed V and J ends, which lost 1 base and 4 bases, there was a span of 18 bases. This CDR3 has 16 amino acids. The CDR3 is CASSLRSMDLRYEQYF. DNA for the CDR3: TGTGCCAGCAGCTTGCGGTCGATGGACCTGAGGTACGAGCAGTACTTC. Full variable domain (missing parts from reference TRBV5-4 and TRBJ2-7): ETGVTQSPTHLIKTRGQQVTLRCSSQSGHNTVSWYQQALGQGPQFIFQYYREEENGRGNFPPRFSGLQFPNYSSELNVNALELDDSALYLCASSLRSMDLRYEQYFGPGTRLTVT.

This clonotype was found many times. The CDR3: CASSDTGGSYNEQFF. The CDR3 coding sequence is TGTGCCAGCAGTGATACGGGGGGCTCTTACAATGAGCAGTTCTTC. The chain links TRBV6-1 to TRBJ2-1, with D tentatively TRBD2 (7 bases). Germline V gives CDR1 MNHNS, CDR2 SASEGT. This CDR3 has 15 residues. V was trimmed by 3 bases and J by 4 bases, leaving 13 bases between them.

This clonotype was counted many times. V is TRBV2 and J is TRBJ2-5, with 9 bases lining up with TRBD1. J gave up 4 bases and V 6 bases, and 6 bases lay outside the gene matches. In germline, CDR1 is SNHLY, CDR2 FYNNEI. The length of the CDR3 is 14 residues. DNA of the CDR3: TGTGCCAGCAGGGCCTACAGGGGGCGAGAGACCCAGTACTTC. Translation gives CASRAYRGRETQYF.

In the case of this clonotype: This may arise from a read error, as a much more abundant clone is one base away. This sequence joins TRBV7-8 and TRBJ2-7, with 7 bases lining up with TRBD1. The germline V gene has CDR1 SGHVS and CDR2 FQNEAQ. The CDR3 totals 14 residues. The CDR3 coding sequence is TGTGGCAGCAGCTTAGAGGGGGCCCTCTACGAGCAGTACTTC. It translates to CGSSLEGALYEQYF. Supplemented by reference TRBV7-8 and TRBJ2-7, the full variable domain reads GAGVSQSPRYKVAKRGQDVALRCDPISGHVSLFWYQQALGQGPEFLTYFQNEAQLDKSGLPSDRFFAERPEGSVSTLKIQRTQQEDSAVYLCGSSLEGALYEQYFGPGTRLTVT.